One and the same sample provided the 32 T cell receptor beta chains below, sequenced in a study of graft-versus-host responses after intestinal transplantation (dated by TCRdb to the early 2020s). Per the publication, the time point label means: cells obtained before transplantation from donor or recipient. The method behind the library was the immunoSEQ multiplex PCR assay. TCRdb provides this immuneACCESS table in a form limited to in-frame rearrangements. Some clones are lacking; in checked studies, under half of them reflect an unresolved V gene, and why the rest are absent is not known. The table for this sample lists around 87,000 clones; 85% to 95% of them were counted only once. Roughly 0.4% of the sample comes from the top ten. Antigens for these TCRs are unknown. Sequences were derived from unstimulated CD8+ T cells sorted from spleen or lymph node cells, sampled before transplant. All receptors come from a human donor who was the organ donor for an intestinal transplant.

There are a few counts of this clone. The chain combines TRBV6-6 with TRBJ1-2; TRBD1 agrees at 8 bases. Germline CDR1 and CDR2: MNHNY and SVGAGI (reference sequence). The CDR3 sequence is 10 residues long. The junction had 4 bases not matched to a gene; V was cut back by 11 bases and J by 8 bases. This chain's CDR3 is CAVQGEGYTF. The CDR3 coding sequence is TGTGCCGTACAGGGGGAAGGCTACACCTTC.

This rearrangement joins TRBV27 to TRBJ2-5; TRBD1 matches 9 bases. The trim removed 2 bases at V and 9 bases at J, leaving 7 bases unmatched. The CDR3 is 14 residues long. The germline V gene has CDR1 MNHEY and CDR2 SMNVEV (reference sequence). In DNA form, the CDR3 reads TGTGCCAGCAGTTTAACCGGGACAGGGAAGCCCCAGTACTTC. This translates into CASSLTGTGKPQYF.

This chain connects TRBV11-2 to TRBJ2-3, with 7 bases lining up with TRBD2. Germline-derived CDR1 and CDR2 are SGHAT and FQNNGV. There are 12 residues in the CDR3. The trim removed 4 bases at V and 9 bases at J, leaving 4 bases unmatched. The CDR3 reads CASSWEGRTQYF. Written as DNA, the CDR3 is TGTGCCAGCAGCTGGGAGGGCCGGACGCAGTATTTT.

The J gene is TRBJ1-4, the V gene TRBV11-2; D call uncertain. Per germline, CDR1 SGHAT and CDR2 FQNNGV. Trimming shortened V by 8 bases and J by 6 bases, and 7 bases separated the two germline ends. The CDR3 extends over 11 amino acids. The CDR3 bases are TGTGCCAGCCGCACACATGAAAAACTGTTTTTT. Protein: CASRTHEKLFF.

CDR3 in DNA: TGTGCCAGCAGTGAAGCGCTAGGGGTGAACACTGAAGCTTTCTTT. It is translated as CASSEALGVNTEAFF. V usage is TRBV2 and J usage is TRBJ1-1; TRBD1 is a possible D gene (5 bases). V lost 0 bases and J lost 0, with 8 bases in between. The CDR3 has 15 amino acids. Germline V gene data show CDR1 as SNHLY and CDR2 as FYNNEI.

The DNA of the CDR3 is TGTGCCAGCCTCGGGGGGGCCGTGGGCACAGATACGCAGTATTTT. It specifies CASLGGAVGTDTQYF. The J gene is TRBJ2-3, the V gene TRBV7-2, with 8 bases matching TRBD2. V dropped 8 bases and J dropped 1; count of bases not matched to a gene: 8. The CDR3 has 15 amino acids. The germline gives CDR1 SGHTA, CDR2 FQGNSA.

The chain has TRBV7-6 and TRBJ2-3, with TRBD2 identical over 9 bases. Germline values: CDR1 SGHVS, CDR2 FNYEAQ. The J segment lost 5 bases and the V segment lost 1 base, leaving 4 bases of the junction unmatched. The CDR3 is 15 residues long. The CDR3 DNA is TGTGCCAGCAGCTTAGGAGCGGGGGGAGGAGATACGCAGTATTTT. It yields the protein CASSLGAGGGDTQYF.

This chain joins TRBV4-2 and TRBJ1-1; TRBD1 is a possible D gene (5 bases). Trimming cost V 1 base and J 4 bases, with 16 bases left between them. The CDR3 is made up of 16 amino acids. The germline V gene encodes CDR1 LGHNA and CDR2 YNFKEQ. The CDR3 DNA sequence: TGTGCCAGCAGCCAAGTAGGGCTTATCGGGGGCACTGAAGCTTTCTTT. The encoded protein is CASSQVGLIGGTEAFF.

This CDR3 is CASSPSTESNQPQHF. CDR3 sequence (DNA): TGCGCCAGCAGCCCATCGACAGAAAGCAATCAGCCCCAGCATTTT. This rearrangement joins TRBV4-1 to TRBJ1-5; tentative D call: TRBD1 (5 bases). V lost 4 bases to trimming and J lost 1 base, with 11 bases between them. CDR3 length: 15 residues. CDR1 and CDR2 (germline): MGHRA, YSYEKL.

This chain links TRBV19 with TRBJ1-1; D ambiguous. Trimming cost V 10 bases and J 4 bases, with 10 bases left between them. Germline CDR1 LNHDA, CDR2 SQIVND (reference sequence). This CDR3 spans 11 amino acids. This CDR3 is CATGMTTEAFF. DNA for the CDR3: TGTGCCACCGGGATGACCACTGAAGCTTTCTTT.

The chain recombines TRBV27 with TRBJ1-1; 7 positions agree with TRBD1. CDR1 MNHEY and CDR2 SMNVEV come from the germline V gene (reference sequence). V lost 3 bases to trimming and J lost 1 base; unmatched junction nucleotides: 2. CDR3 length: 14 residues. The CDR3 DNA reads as TGTGCCAGCAGTTTTCGGACAGGGAACACTGAAGCTTTCTTT. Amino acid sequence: CASSFRTGNTEAFF.

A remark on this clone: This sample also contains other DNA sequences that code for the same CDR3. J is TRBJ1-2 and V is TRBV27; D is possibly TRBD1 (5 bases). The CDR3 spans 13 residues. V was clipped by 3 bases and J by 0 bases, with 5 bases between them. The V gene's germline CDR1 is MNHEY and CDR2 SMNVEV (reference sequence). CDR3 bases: TGTGCCAGCAGTTTGACAGCTAACTATGGCTACACCTTC. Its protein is CASSLTANYGYTF.

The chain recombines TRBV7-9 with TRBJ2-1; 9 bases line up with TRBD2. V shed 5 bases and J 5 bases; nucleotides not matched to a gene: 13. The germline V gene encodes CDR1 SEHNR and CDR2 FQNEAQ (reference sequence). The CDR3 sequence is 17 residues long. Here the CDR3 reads CASSTPGTSRSDNEQFF. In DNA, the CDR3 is TGTGCCAGCAGCACCCCCGGGACTAGCAGGTCAGACAATGAGCAGTTCTTC. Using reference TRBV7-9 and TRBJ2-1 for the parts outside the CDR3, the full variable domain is DTGVSQNPRHKITKRGQNVTFRCDPISEHNRLYWYRQTLGQGPEFLTYFQNEAQLEKSRLLSDRFSAERPKGSFSTLEIQRTEQGDSAMYLCASSTPGTSRSDNEQFFGPGTRLTVL.

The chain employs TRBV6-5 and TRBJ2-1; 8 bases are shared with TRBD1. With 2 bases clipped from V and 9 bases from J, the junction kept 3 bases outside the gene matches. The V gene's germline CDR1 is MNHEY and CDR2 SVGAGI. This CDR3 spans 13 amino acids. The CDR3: CASSYGTGGEQFF. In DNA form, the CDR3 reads TGTGCCAGCAGTTACGGAACAGGGGGTGAGCAGTTCTTC.

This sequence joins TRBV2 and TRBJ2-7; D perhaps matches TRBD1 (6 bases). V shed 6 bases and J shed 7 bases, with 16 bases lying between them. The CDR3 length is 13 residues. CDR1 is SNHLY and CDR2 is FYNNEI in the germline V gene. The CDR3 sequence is CASSTATGVEQYF. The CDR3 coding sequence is TGTGCCAGCAGCACAGCGACAGGCGTAGAGCAGTACTTC.

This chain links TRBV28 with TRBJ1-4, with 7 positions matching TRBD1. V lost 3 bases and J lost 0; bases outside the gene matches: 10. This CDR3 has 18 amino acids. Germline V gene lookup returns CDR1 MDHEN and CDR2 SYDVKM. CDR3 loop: CASSFPTTGQATNEKLFF. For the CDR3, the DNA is TGTGCCAGCAGTTTCCCCACGACAGGGCAGGCAACTAATGAAAAACTGTTTTTT.

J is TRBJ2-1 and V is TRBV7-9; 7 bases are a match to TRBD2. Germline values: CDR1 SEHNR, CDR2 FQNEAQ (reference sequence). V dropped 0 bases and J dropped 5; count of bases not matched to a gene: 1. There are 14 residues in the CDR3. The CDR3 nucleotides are TGTGCCAGCAGCTTAGCCGGGGGGAACAATGAGCAGTTCTTC. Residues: CASSLAGGNNEQFF.

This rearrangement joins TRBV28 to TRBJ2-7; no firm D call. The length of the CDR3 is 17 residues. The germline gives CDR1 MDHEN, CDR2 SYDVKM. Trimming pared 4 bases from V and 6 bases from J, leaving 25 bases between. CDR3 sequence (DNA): TGTGCCAGCAGTTCTATAGCCCGCCTGGGTGAACCCTTCGAGCAGTACTTC. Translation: CASSSIARLGEPFEQYF. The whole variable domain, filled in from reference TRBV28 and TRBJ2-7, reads DVKVTQSSRYLVKRTGEKVFLECVQDMDHENMFWYRQDPGLGLRLIYFSYDVKMKEKGDIPEGYSVSREKKERFSLILESASTNQTSMYLCASSSIARLGEPFEQYFGPGTRLTVT.

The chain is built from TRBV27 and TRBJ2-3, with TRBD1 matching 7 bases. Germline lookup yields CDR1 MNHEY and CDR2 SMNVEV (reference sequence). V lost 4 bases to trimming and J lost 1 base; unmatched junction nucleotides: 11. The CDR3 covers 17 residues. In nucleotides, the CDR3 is TGTGCCAGCAGTTCCCTAGGGGGCGCGCGGGGCACAGATACGCAGTATTTT. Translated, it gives CASSSLGGARGTDTQYF.

The CDR3 spells CASSQAGLSGNTIYF. The DNA of the CDR3 is TGCGCCAGCAGCCAAGCAGGGCTCTCTGGAAACACCATATATTTT. The chain carries TRBV4-1 and TRBJ1-3; the D gene is possibly TRBD1 (5 bases). Germline assignment: CDR1 MGHRA and CDR2 YSYEKL. Trimming pared 1 base from V and 0 bases from J, leaving 7 bases between. There are 15 residues in the CDR3.

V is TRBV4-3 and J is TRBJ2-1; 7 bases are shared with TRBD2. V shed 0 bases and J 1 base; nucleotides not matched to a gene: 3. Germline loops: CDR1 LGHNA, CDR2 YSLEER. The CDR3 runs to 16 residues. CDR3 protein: CASSQDSSGSYNEQFF. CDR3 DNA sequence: TGCGCCAGCAGCCAAGATAGTAGCGGGTCCTACAATGAGCAGTTCTTC.

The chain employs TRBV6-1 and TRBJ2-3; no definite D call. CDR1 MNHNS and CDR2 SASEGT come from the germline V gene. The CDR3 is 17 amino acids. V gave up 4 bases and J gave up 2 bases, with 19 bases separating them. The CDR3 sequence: CASSVLLSPPPTDTQYF. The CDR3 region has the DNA TGTGCCAGCAGTGTGCTTCTTAGCCCGCCTCCCACAGATACGCAGTATTTT.

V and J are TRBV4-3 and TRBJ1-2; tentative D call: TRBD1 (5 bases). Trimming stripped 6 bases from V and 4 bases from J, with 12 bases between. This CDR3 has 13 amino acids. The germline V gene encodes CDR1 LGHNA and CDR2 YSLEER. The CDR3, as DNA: TGCGCCAGCAGGCCGGGGGGAAGCTATGGCTACACCTTC. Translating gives CASRPGGSYGYTF.

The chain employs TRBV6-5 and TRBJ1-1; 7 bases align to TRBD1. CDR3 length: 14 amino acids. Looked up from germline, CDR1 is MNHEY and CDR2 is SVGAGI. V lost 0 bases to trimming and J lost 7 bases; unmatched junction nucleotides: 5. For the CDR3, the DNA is TGTGCCAGCAGTTACTCGTCCAGGGGGGTTGAAGCTTTCTTT. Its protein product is CASSYSSRGVEAFF.

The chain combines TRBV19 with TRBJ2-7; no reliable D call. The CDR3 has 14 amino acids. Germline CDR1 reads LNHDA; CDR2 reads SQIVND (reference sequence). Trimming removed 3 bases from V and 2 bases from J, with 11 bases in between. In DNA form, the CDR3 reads TGTGCCAGTAGTATTTCGGGTGCAGCCTACGAGCAGTACTTC. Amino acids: CASSISGAAYEQYF. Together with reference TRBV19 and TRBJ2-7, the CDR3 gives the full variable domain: DGGITQSPKYLFRKEGQNVTLSCEQNLNHDAMYWYRQDPGQGLRLIYYSQIVNDFQKGDIAEGYSVSREKKESFPLTVTSAQKNPTAFYLCASSISGAAYEQYFGPGTRLTVT.

The CDR3 loop reads CASSLQGSMNTGELFF. CDR3 in DNA: TGTGCCAGCAGCCTACAGGGGTCAATGAACACCGGGGAGCTGTTTTTT. This chain joins TRBV14 and TRBJ2-2; 7 bases align to TRBD1. Looked up from germline, CDR1 is SGHDN and CDR2 is FVKESK. The CDR3 is 16 amino acids. The J segment lost 1 base and the V segment lost 4 bases, leaving 6 bases of the junction unmatched. Combining the CDR3 with reference TRBV14 and TRBJ2-2 gives the whole variable domain EAGVTQFPSHSVIEKGQTVTLRCDPISGHDNLYWYRRVMGKEIKFLLHFVKESKQDESGMPNNRFLAERTGGTYSTLKVQPAELEDSGVYFCASSLQGSMNTGELFFGEGSRLTVL.

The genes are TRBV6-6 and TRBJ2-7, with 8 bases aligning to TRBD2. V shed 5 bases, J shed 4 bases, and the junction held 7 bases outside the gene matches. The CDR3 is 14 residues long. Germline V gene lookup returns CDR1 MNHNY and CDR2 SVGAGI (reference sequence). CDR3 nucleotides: TGTGCCAGCAGTATTAGCGGGGTCTCGTACGAGCAGTACTTC. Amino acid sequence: CASSISGVSYEQYF.

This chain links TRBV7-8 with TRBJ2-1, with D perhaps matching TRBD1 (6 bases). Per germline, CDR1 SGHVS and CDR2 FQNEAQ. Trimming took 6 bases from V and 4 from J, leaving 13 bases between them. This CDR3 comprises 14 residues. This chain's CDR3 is CASSSGVGYNEQFF. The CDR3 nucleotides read TGTGCCAGCAGTTCAGGGGTGGGGTACAATGAGCAGTTCTTC.

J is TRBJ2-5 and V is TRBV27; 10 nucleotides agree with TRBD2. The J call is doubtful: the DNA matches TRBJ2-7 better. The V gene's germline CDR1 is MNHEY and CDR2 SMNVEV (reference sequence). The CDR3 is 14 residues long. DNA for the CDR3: TGTGCCAGCAGTTTTAGCGGGGGGATATACGAGCAGTACTTC. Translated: CASSFSGGIYEQYF.

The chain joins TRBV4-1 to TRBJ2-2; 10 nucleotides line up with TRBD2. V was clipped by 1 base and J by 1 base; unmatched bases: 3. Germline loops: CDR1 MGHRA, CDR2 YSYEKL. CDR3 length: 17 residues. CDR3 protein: CASSQGPSGGNTGELFF. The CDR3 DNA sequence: TGCGCCAGCAGCCAAGGTCCTAGCGGGGGGAACACCGGGGAGCTGTTTTTT.

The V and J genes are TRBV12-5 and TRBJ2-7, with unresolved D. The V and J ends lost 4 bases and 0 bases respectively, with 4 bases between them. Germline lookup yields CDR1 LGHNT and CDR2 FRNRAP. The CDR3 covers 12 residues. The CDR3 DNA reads TGTGCTAGTGGTTCTCGCTCCTACGAGCAGTACTTC. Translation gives CASGSRSYEQYF.

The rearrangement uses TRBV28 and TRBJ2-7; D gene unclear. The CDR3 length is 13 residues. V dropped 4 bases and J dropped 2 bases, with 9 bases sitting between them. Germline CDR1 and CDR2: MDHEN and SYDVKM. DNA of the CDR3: TGTGCCAGCAGTTCGTCGGGTCCCTACGAGCAGTACTTC. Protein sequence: CASSSSGPYEQYF.